This record concerns one T cell receptor (beta chain) sequence. Its antigen specificity is not known. No base qualities exist here, and no much larger clone lies one base off it. From the cysteine up to the phenylalanine, the CDR3 has a length of 15 residues. The sequence is cut down to CDR3 DNA, 45 bases in frame from base 1. Relative to germline, V is missing 6 bases and J is missing 0 bases, with 5 bases of the junction outside any gene match. Reading the germline V gene gives CDR1 SNHLY and CDR2 FYNNEI. The data stem from a study of blood T cell repertoires in COVID-19 (dated by TCRdb to about 2020). Turning to the overall study: The collaborator samples originated in the United States, Italy and Spain and spanned the acute and convalescent phases of COVID-19. HLA class I and class II types, where available, came from metadata supplied by the sample provider rather than from assay-based typing. The repertoires were released in a freely available public database intended as a resource for research on the immune response to SARS-CoV-2. The dataset comprised deeply sampled blood TCRbeta repertoires from subjects exposed to, actively infected with, or recovered from COVID-19. The material from the prospective study consisted of cDNA or gDNA derived from T cells, B-cell-depleted T cells, or PBMCs. Sample metadata almost always included a de-identified subject ID, COVID-19 status, age in years and sex. The samples were drawn from two sources: the first 160 participants of the ongoing ImmuneRACE study, and fewer than 1,500 subjects contributed by 6 global collaborators.

In the prospective study, participants were roughly 18 to 90 years old, resided in 24 geographic areas of the United States, and were enrolled through a virtual design. To assign participants to cohorts, the prospective study relied on clinical history that participants themselves reported in a screening survey and a study questionnaire. Recovered participants in ImmuneRACE Cohort 3 were defined as having two consecutive negative NP/OP PCR tests, clearance from a healthcare professional, or resolution of symptoms. Each participant in the prospective study had whole blood, serum and a nasopharyngeal or oropharyngeal swab collected by mobile phlebotomists. Participants in the prospective study had the option to provide additional blood draws and questionnaires over an approximately two-month period. Prospective study blood samples were shipped either frozen or at room temperature before DNA extraction.

Results and caveats for the whole study, not just this receptor: Clinical and demographic metadata were provided uncurated, with the amount varying by source and participant.

TCRbeta CDR3 regions were amplified from genomic DNA using the immunoSEQ Assay, a bias-controlled multiplex PCR. The paper's processing steps were these. The number of nucleated cells in each sample was estimated from the amplification of reference gene primers within the assay. To quantify the absolute abundance of each unique TCRbeta CDR3 rearrangement, sequence reads were collapsed and filtered. Productive Simpson clonality was computed per sample as the square root of Simpson's diversity index over productive rearrangements. In its TCRdb copy, this immuneACCESS table keeps in-frame sequences only and misses some clones. Where compared with another copy, unresolved V genes explain less than half of these, and the others have no known cause. Clone size and the V and J calls come from that table; the DNA yielded D and trimming. The sample data list about 180,000 clones, and more than 80% of these were observed just once. 6.2% of the sample rests with the top ten.

This receptor was taken from a man aged 35 to 55 who had recovered from COVID-19. The chain was built from TRBV2 and TRBJ1-5, with 7 bases aligning to TRBD1. Source material: PBMCs or T cells enriched from blood (not recorded which). The encoded CDR3 is CASRGQYISNQPQHF. The sequenced DNA: TGTGCCAGCAGGGGACAGTATATTAGCAATCAGCCCCAGCATTTT. Reference TRBV2 and TRBJ1-5 genes cover what lies past the CDR3, so the full variable domain is EPEVTQTPSHQVTQMGQEVILRCVPISNHLYFYWYRQILGQKVEFLVSFYNNEISEKSEIFDDQFSVERPDGSNFTLKIRSTKLEDSAMYFCASRGQYISNQPQHFGDGTRLSIL.